Described below is a single T cell receptor beta chain sequence and its context. The antigen is unknown. The data belong to a study of T cell repertoires in cytomegalovirus infection. Study at large: From public TCR beta signatures came an indication of both CMV infection and matching HLA type. Study-wide results and caveats: In two of eight donors, the top clonotype was HLA-C-restricted CMV-specific. Cumulative public TCR beta family frequency identified CMV carriers with the relevant HLA.

TCRdb independently ran MiXCR on the reads; one entry per CDR3 protein. The table lists under 850,000 distinct CDR3 sequences, approximately 40% of them singletons. The length of the CDR3 is 14 residues. Looked up from germline, CDR1 is SGHTA and CDR2 is FQGNSA. Trimming shortened V by 4 bases and J by 5 bases, and 15 bases separated the two germline ends. The sample taken for sequencing was PBMCs. The J gene is TRBJ2-7, the V gene TRBV7-2; D is tentatively TRBD1 or TRBD2 (5 bases each). The origin of this receptor is a human donor in good health (CMV status not recorded). Some clones in this sample may be carry-over from other donors' samples. The CDR3 here is CASSSPGPQNEQYF. In DNA form, the CDR3 reads TGTGCCAGCAGCTCGCCGGGACCCCAGAACGAGCAGTACTTC.